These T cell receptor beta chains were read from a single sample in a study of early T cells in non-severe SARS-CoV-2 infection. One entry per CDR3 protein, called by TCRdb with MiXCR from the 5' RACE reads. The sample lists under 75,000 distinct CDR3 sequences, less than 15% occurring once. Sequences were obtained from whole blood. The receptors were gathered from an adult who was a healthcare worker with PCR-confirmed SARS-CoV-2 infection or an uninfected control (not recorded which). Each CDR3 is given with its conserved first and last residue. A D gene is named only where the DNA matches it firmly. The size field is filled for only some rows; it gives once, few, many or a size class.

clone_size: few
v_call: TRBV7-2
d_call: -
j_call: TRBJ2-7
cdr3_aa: CASSLDWAYEQYF
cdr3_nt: TGTGCCAGCAGCTTAGACTGGGCCTACGAGCAGTACTTC

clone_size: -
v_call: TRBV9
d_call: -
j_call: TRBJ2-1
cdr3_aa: CASSVALWSRNEQFF
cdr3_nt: TGTGCCAGCAGCGTAGCGCTTTGGAGCAGGAATGAGCAGTTCTTC

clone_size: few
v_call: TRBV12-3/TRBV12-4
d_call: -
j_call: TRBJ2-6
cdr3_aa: CASSLEVRSFSRANVLTF
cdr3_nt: TGTGCCAGCAGTTTAGAGGTCCGAAGTTTTTCTCGGGCCAACGTCCTGACTTTC

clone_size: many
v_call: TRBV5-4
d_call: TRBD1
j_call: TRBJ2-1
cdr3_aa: CASSRRDRVYNEQFF
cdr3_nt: TGTGCCAGCAGTCGACGGGACAGGGTCTACAATGAGCAGTTCTTC

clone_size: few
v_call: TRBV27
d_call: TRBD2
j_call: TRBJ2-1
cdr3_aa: CASSLASGKLFF
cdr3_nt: TGTGCCAGCAGTTTAGCTAGCGGGAAACTGTTCTTC

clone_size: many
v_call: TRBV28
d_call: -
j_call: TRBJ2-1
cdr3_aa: CASSLAGSGNEQFF
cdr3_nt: TGTGCCAGCAGTTTAGCCGGGAGTGGCAATGAGCAGTTCTTC

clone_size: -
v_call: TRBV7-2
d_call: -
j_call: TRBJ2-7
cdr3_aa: CASSLVGRKGYEQYF
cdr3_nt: TGTGCCAGCAGCTTAGTAGGCAGAAAGGGCTACGAGCAGTACTTC

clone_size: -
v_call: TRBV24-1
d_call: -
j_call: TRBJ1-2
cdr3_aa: CATSAGQHRYGYTF
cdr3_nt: TGTGCCACCAGTGCCGGACAGCATCGCTATGGCTACACCTTC

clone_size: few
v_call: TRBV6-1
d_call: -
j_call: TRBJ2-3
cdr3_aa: CASSEVLKGTQYF
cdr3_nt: TGTGCCAGCAGTGAAGTACTGAAGGGGACGCAGTATTTT

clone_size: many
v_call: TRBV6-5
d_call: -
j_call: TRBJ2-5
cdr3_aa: CASSRRLGRTQYF
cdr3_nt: TGTGCCAGCAGTCGAAGGCTAGGGAGGACCCAGTACTTC

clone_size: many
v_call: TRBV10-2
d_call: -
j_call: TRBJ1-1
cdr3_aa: CASRDSSNTEAFF
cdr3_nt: TGCGCCAGCAGGGACAGTTCGAACACTGAAGCTTTCTTT

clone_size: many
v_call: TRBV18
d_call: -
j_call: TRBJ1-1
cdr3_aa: CASSPQGDEAFF
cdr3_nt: TGTGCCAGCTCACCACAGGGAGATGAAGCTTTCTTT

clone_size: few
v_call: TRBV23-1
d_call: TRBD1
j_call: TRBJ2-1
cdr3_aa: CASSQAGGLSYNEQFF
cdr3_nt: TGCGCCAGCAGTCAGGCAGGGGGTCTATCCTACAATGAGCAGTTCTTC

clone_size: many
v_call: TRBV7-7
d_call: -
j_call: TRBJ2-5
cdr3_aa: CASSFQGTLGETQYF
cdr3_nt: TGTGCCAGCAGCTTTCAGGGGACCCTCGGGGAGACCCAGTACTTC

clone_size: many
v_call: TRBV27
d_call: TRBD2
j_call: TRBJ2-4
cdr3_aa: CASSQGLAGVKAKNIQYF
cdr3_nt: TGTGCCAGCAGTCAGGGACTAGCGGGAGTAAAGGCCAAAAACATTCAGTACTTC

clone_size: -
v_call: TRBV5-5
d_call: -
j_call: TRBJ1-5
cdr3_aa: CASSSARVDQPQHF
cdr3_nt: TGTGCCAGCAGCTCTGCCAGGGTGGATCAGCCCCAGCATTTT

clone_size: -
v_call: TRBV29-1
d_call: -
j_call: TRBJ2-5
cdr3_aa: CSVSVVGETRYF
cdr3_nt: TGCAGCGTCTCAGTCGTCGGAGAGACCCGGTACTTC

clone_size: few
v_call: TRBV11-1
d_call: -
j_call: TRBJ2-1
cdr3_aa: CASSLEGYSSYNEQFF
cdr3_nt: TGTGCCAGCAGCTTGGAGGGTTATAGCTCCTACAATGAGCAGTTCTTC

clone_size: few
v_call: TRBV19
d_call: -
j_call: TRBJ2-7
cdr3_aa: CASSMSPVTRGSYEQYF
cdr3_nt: TGTGCCAGTAGTATGAGCCCAGTGACCCGCGGGTCCTACGAGCAGTACTTC

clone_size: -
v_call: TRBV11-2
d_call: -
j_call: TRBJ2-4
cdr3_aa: CASSRDTKNIQYF
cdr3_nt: TGTGCCAGCTCCAGGGACACGAAAAACATTCAGTACTTC

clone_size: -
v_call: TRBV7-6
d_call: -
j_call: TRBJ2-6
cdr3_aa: CASSLGRRSGANVLTF
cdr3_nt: TGTGCCAGCAGCTTAGGACGGCGCTCTGGGGCCAACGTCCTGACTTTC

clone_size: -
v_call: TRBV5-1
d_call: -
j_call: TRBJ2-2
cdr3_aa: CASSLVRVTNTGELFF
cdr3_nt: TGCGCCAGCAGCTTGGTCAGGGTGACGAACACCGGGGAGCTGTTTTTT

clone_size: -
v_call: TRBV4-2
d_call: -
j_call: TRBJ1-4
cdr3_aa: CASSQIGSMAIF
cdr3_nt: TGTGCCAGCAGCCAAATAGGGTCGATGGCTATTTTT

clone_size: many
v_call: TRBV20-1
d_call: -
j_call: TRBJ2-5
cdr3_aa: CSAETGTETQYF
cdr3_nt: TGCAGTGCCGAAACAGGGACGGAGACCCAGTACTTC

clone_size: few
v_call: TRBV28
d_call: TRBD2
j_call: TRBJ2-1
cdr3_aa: CASSPPGLAGVDEQFF
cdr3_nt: TGTGCCAGCAGCCCCCCGGGACTAGCGGGAGTGGATGAGCAGTTCTTC

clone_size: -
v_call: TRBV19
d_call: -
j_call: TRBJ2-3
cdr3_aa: CASRKIGGGTDTQYF
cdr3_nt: TGTGCCAGTAGGAAAATCGGAGGAGGCACAGATACGCAGTATTTT

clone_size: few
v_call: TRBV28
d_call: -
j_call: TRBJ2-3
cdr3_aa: CASNDRSSTDTQYF
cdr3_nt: TGTGCCAGCAACGACAGGTCTAGCACAGATACGCAGTATTTT

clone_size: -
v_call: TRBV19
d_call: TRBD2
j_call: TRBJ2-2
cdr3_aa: CASSISGYGGELFF
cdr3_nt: TGTGCCAGTAGTATTAGCGGGTACGGCGGGGAGCTGTTTTTT

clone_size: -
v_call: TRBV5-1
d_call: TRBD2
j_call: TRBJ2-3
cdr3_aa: CASSLSQREITDTQYF
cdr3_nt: TGCGCCAGCAGCTTGTCCCAGCGGGAGATCACAGATACGCAGTATTTT

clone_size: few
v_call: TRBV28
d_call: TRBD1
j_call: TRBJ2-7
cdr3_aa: CASSFGQVYEQYF
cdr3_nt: TGTGCCAGCAGTTTCGGACAGGTCTACGAGCAGTACTTC

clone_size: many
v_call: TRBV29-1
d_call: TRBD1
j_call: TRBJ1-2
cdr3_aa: CSVDLLSTGGNGYTF
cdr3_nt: TGCAGCGTTGACCTGCTATCAACAGGGGGCAATGGCTACACCTTC

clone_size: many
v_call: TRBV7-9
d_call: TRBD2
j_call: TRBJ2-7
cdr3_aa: CASSSSGSRWNEQYF
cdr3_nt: TGTGCCAGCAGCTCTAGCGGGAGTAGGTGGAACGAGCAGTACTTC

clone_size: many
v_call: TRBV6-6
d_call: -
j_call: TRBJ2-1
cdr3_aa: CASSHPEEQFF
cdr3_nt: TGTGCCAGCAGTCACCCGGAGGAGCAGTTCTTC

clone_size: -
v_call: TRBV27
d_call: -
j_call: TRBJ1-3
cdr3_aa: CASSRGGRSSENTIYF
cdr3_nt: TGTGCCAGCAGCCGAGGTGGCAGGAGCTCTGAAAACACCATATATTTT

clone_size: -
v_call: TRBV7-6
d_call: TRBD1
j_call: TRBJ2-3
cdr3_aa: CASSFSGQGLTDTQYF
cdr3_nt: TGTGCCAGCAGCTTTAGCGGACAGGGGTTGACAGATACGCAGTATTTT

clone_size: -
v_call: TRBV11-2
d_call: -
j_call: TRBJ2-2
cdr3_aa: CASSFTQSGELFF
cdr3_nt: TGTGCCAGCAGCTTTACTCAGTCCGGGGAGCTGTTTTTT

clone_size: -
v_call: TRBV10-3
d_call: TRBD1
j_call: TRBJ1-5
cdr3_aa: CAISEGTGSYSNQPQHF
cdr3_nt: TGTGCCATCAGTGAGGGGACAGGGTCCTATAGCAATCAGCCCCAGCATTTT